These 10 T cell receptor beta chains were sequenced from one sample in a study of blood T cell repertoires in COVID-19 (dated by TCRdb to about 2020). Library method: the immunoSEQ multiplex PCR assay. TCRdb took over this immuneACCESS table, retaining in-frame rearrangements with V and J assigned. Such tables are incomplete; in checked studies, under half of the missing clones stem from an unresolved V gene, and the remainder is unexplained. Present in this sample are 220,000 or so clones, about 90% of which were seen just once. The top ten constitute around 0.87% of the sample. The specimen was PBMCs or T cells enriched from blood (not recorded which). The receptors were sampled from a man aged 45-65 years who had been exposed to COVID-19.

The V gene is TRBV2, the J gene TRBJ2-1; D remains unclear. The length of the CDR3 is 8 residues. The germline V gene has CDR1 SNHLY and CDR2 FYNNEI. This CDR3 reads CVSNEQFF. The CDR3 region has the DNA TGTGTCTCTAATGAGCAGTTCTTC.

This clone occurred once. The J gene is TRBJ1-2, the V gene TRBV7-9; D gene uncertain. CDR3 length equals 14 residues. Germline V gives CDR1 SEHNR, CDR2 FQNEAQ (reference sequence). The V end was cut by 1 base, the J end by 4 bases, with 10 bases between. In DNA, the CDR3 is TGTGCCAGCAGCTTAGTCGAGTGGAGCTATGGCTACACCTTC. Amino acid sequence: CASSLVEWSYGYTF.

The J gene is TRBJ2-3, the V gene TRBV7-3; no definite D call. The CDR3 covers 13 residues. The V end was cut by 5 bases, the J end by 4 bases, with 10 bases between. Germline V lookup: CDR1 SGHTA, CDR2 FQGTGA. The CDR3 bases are TGTGCCAGCAGCCCGGGTCCCCCAGATACGCAGTATTTT. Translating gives CASSPGPPDTQYF.

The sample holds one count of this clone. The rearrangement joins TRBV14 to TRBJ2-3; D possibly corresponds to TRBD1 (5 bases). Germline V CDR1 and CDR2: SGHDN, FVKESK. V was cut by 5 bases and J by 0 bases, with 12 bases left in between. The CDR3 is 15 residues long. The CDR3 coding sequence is TGTGCCAGCAGCGCTCGACAGCTTAGCACAGATACGCAGTATTTT. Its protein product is CASSARQLSTDTQYF.

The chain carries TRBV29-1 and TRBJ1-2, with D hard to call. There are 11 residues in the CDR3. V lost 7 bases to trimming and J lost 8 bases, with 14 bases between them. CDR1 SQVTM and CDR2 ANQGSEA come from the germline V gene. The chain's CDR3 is CSAIAGEGYTF. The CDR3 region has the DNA TGCAGCGCCATCGCCGGGGAAGGCTACACCTTC.

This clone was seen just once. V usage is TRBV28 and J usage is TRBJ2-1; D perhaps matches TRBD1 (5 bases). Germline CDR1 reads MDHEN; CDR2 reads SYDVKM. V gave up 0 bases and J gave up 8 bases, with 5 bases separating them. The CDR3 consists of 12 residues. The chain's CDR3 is CASSLWGHEQFF. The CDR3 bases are TGTGCCAGCAGTTTATGGGGGCATGAGCAGTTCTTC.

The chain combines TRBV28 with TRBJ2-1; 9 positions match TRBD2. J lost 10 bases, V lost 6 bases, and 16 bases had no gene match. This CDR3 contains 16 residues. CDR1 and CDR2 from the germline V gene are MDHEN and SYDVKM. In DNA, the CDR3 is TGTGCCAGCAGACCCCTGGGGCTAGCGGGACCAGAAGAGCAGTTCTTC. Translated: CASRPLGLAGPEEQFF.

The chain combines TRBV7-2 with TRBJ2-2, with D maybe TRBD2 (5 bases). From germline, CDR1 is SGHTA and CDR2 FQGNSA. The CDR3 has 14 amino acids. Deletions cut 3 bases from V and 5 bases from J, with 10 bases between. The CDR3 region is CASSFGLFTGELFF. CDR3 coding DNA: TGTGCCAGCAGCTTTGGACTGTTTACCGGGGAGCTGTTTTTT.

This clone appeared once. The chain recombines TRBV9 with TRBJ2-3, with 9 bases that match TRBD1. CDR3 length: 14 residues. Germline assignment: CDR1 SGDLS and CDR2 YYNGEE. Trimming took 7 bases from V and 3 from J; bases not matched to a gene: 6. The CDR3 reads CASGVGQGTDTQYF. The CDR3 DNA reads TGTGCCAGCGGGGTGGGACAGGGTACAGATACGCAGTATTTT.

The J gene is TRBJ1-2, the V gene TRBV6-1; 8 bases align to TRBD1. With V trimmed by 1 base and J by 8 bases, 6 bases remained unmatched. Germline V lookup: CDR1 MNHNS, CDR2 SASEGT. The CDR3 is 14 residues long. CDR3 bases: TGTGCCAGCAGTGAAGTCAGACAGGGGTACGGCTACACCTTC. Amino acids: CASSEVRQGYGYTF.